The clone carrying this T cell receptor beta chain was counted a few times. The antigen remains undetermined. The sample originates from a study of spatial heterogeneity in lung cancer. Study background: Alpha-chain sequences were consistently detected less often than beta-chain sequences. General study findings and limits: Resection blood, more than follow-up blood, showed ubiquitous expanded tumor TCRs.

Every TCR cDNA molecule bore a unique molecular identifier. Using its own MiXCR run on the 5' RACE reads, TCRdb lists one record per CDR3 protein. The table records more than 30,000 distinct CDR3 sequences, roughly 5.2% of them present only once. V lost 3 bases to trimming and J lost 0 bases, with 9 bases between them. This CDR3 has 14 residues. Per the germline V gene, CDR1 is SNHLY and CDR2 is FYNNEI. Time point of the sample: sample taken at primary tumor resection. Tumor, nontumor lung or frozen PBMC supplied whole RNA, sequenced without sorting. This clonotype was obtained from a female donor with early-stage non-small cell lung cancer. The sample in question was PBMCs, obtained at surgery. The V gene is TRBV2, the J gene TRBJ2-7; D unresolved. DNA of the CDR3: TGTGCCAGCAGTGAGGGCAGCCTCTCCTACGAGCAGTACTTC. It is translated as CASSEGSLSYEQYF.